This section outlines one T cell receptor beta chain sequence together with its context. The antigen is not known. The data were obtained in a study of T cell responses to AZD1222 COVID-19 vaccine. V was clipped by 0 bases and J by 7 bases; unmatched bases: 3. From germline, CDR1 is SGHTS and CDR2 YDEGEE. The CDR3 sequence is 15 residues long. Notes on the study in general: Most donors were white British and more were female, and clonal diversity was possibly underestimated. Just five to seven people given AZD1222 tested seropositive at baseline.

Profiled with immunoSEQ multiplex PCR; TCRdb holds only in-frame clones, not every one. The table has around 65,000 clones, 81% seen once. Specimen: peripheral blood, collected 28 days after the second AZD1222 dose. The chain is built from TRBV5-8 and TRBJ2-1; the match to TRBD2 covers 11 bases. The receptor was derived from an adult who received the AZD1222 COVID-19 vaccine. Here the CDR3 reads CASSLVTSGSNEQFF. CDR3 DNA sequence: TGTGCCAGCAGCTTGGTTACTAGCGGGAGTAATGAGCAGTTCTTC.